The 18 T cell receptor beta chains listed next were all sequenced from one sample in a study of identical twins. One entry per CDR3 protein, called by TCRdb with MiXCR from the 5' RACE reads. The sample includes hundreds of thousands of distinct CDR3 sequences, 12% of them seen just once. These same records also appear under a second study, on yellow fever vaccine responses in identical twins.

Source material: PBMCs. Every receptor here comes from a woman aged 18-29 years in good health.

This clonotype was picked up a small number of times. The chain couples TRBV7-8 to TRBJ2-1; 9 bases align to TRBD2. Unmatched junction bases numbered 6, after V lost 3 bases and J lost 3 bases. Germline loops: CDR1 SGHVS, CDR2 FQNEAQ. The CDR3 totals 16 residues. CDR3 region: CASSFEAGGVYNEQFF. CDR3 sequence (DNA): TGTGCCAGCAGCTTCGAAGCGGGAGGCGTCTACAATGAGCAGTTCTTC. The entire variable domain, with the rest obtained from reference TRBV7-8 and TRBJ2-1, is as follows: GAGVSQSPRYKVAKRGQDVALRCDPISGHVSLFWYQQALGQGPEFLTYFQNEAQLDKSGLPSDRFFAERPEGSVSTLKIQRTQQEDSAVYLCASSFEAGGVYNEQFFGPGTRLTVL.

The genes are TRBV25-1 and TRBJ1-2; D gene ambiguous. Deletions cut 0 bases from V and 4 bases from J, with 9 bases between. The germline V gene has CDR1 MGHDK and CDR2 SYGVNS. This CDR3 has 14 amino acids. The CDR3 protein is CASSEYESGYGYTF. CDR3 DNA: TGTGCCAGCAGTGAATATGAGTCTGGCTATGGCTACACCTTC.

In this sample, this clonotype turned up a few times. V gene TRBV14 combines with J gene TRBJ2-1; D remains unclear. This CDR3 contains 15 residues. The germline V gene has CDR1 SGHDN and CDR2 FVKESK. The V end was cut by 1 base, the J end by 0 bases, with 7 bases between. CDR3 sequence: CASSQVGYSYNEQFF. The CDR3 DNA is TGTGCCAGCAGCCAAGTCGGGTACTCCTACAATGAGCAGTTCTTC.

This clonotype has only a few counts. In nucleotides, the CDR3 is TGTGCCAGCAGCTTAGCTAGCGTAGCTGGCGACAATGAGCAGTTCTTC. It translates to CASSLASVAGDNEQFF. The chain combines TRBV7-6 with TRBJ2-1, with D maybe TRBD2 (5 bases). Germline CDR1 is SGHVS and CDR2 is FNYEAQ. Trimming took 0 bases from V and 5 from J, leaving 14 bases between them. The CDR3 length is 16 residues. The full variable domain, rest sourced from reference TRBV7-6 and TRBJ2-1, is GAGVSQSPRYKVTKRGQDVALRCDPISGHVSLYWYRQALGQGPEFLTYFNYEAQQDKSGLPNDRFSAERPEGSISTLTIQRTEQRDSAMYRCASSLASVAGDNEQFFGPGTRLTVL.

V usage is TRBV10-2 and J usage is TRBJ2-1; possibly TRBD2 for D (5 bases). Germline V gene sequence: CDR1 WSHSY, CDR2 SAAADI. The CDR3 is made up of 14 amino acids. V gave up 6 bases and J gave up 6 bases, with 15 bases separating them. In nucleotides, the CDR3 is TGCGCCAGCAGACCCACGGGGAATGGCAATGAGCAGTTCTTC. This gives the protein CASRPTGNGNEQFF.

The chain uses TRBV20-1 and TRBJ2-5; no clear D. V dropped 2 bases and J dropped 6 bases, with 10 bases sitting between them. The germline V gene has CDR1 DFQATT and CDR2 SNEGSKA (reference sequence). The CDR3 covers 12 residues. This CDR3 reads CSARKGLQTQYF. In nucleotides, the CDR3 is TGCAGTGCTAGAAAGGGTCTACAGACCCAGTACTTC.

This clonotype was counted between two and nine times. Here the CDR3 DNA reads TGTGCCAGCAGTTCGACCGGGACAGGGCACGACGAGCAGTACTTC. It encodes CASSSTGTGHDEQYF. This chain links TRBV28 with TRBJ2-7, with 9 bases fitting TRBD1. This CDR3 comprises 15 residues. The ends lost 4 bases at V and 5 bases at J; junction bases unmatched: 9. Germline values: CDR1 MDHEN, CDR2 SYDVKM.

The V call is TRBV20-1, the J call TRBJ2-5; possibly TRBD2 for D (6 bases). Germline V gene data show CDR1 as DFQATT and CDR2 as SNEGSKA (reference sequence). The V and J ends lost 1 base and 1 base respectively, with 13 bases between them. CDR3 length: 15 residues. The CDR3 region is CSARVRTTTQETQYF. The CDR3, as DNA: TGCAGTGCTAGAGTCCGGACTACCACCCAAGAGACCCAGTACTTC.

This clonotype came up many times. The chain combines TRBV2 with TRBJ2-5, with D perhaps TRBD2 (5 bases). The V gene's germline CDR1 is SNHLY and CDR2 FYNNEI. CDR3 size: 13 residues. V was trimmed by 1 base and J by 5 bases, leaving 8 bases between them. For the CDR3, the DNA is TGTGCCAGCAGTGAAGGCAGGAGGGAGACCCAGTACTTC. Translation: CASSEGRRETQYF.

The V gene is TRBV7-9, the J gene TRBJ1-5, with D tentatively TRBD1 (5 bases). The CDR3 has 14 amino acids. The V end was cut by 3 bases, the J end by 6 bases, with 12 bases between. Per the germline V gene, CDR1 is SEHNR and CDR2 is FQNEAQ (reference sequence). DNA for the CDR3: TGTGCCAGCAGCTTTATAGGGGCCCCTCAGCCCCAGCATTTT. Translated, it gives CASSFIGAPQPQHF.

The chain combines TRBV11-3 with TRBJ2-1; weak D call: TRBD1 (6 bases). Between the trimmed V and J ends, which lost 3 bases and 9 bases, there was a span of 12 bases. In germline, CDR1 is SGHNT, CDR2 YENEEA. This CDR3 comprises 13 residues. CDR3 region: CASSFGTTGEQFF. In nucleotides, the CDR3 is TGTGCCAGCAGCTTCGGGACAACGGGTGAGCAGTTCTTC.

There are a few counts of this clonotype. This chain links TRBV4-1 with TRBJ1-1; D is uncertain. The CDR3 is 14 residues long. V was clipped by 7 bases and J by 1 base, with 13 bases between them. The germline gives CDR1 MGHRA, CDR2 YSYEKL. The CDR3 sequence: CASKAGPANTEAFF. CDR3 nucleotides: TGCGCCAGCAAGGCCGGTCCAGCGAACACTGAAGCTTTCTTT.

The table lists this clonotype with a few counts. The J gene is TRBJ2-1, the V gene TRBV4-1, with unresolved D. Trimming left V 2 bases short and J 8 bases short, with 13 bases between. Germline CDR1 is MGHRA and CDR2 is YSYEKL. The CDR3 extends over 14 amino acids. The CDR3 nucleotides read TGCGCCAGCAGCCAAATCGGCGGAAGGGATGAGCAGTTCTTC. Translation: CASSQIGGRDEQFF.

This sequence joins TRBV6-5 and TRBJ1-6; TRBD1 aligns across 7 bases. Trimming cost V 0 bases and J 7 bases; bases outside gene matches: 3. The CDR3 has 15 amino acids. Germline CDR1 reads MNHEY; CDR2 reads SVGAGI. DNA for the CDR3: TGTGCCAGCAGTTACTCGAAGGGGGCGAATTCACCCCTCCACTTT. It yields the protein CASSYSKGANSPLHF.

This clonotype turned up a few times. The chain carries TRBV27 and TRBJ2-1; D perhaps matches TRBD1 (6 bases). The germline gives CDR1 MNHEY, CDR2 SMNVEV (reference sequence). V lost 0 bases to trimming and J lost 10 bases, with 7 bases between them. This CDR3 region has 12 residues. CDR3 sequence (DNA): TGTGCCAGCAGTTTATCCAGGGGAGAGCAGTTCTTC. Translated, it gives CASSLSRGEQFF.

The J gene is TRBJ2-5, the V gene TRBV15; 8 bases line up with TRBD2. The V gene's germline CDR1 is LNHNV and CDR2 YYDKDF (reference sequence). The junction had 5 bases not matched to a gene; V was cut back by 0 bases and J by 5 bases. CDR3 length: 15 amino acids. The DNA for the CDR3 is TGTGCCACCAGCAGAGATCAGGGCGGGAGGGAGACCCAGTACTTC. Its translation: CATSRDQGGRETQYF.

The rearrangement joins TRBV10-3 to TRBJ2-1; D possibly matches TRBD1 or TRBD2 (5 bases each). V gave up 0 bases and J gave up 0 bases, with 9 bases separating them. The germline gives CDR1 ENHRY, CDR2 SYGVKD. This CDR3 contains 16 residues. The CDR3: CAISESGGFSYNEQFF. The CDR3, as DNA: TGTGCCATCAGTGAGTCTGGGGGTTTCTCCTACAATGAGCAGTTCTTC.

This clonotype was detected a few times. The V and J genes are TRBV29-1 and TRBJ2-3, with a tentative D call TRBD1 (6 bases). Germline loops: CDR1 SQVTM, CDR2 ANQGSEA. Trimming cost V 4 bases and J 5 bases, with 10 bases left between them. The CDR3 spans 12 residues. The CDR3: CSVVQGRDTQYF. CDR3 DNA: TGCAGCGTTGTCCAGGGGCGAGATACGCAGTATTTT.